This T cell receptor beta chain was captured by sequencing in a study of cytomegalovirus exposure and HLA in healthy donors. Concerning this clone itself: The antigen remains unidentified.

A multiplex PCR was run with 60 Vbeta primers and 13 Jbeta primers. The table came from immunoSEQ multiplex PCR; TCRdb's copy has only in-frame clones and leaves some out. The table has just over 150,000 clones, around 84% seen once. Findings and caveats of the study: In vitro work confirmed that three CMV-associated chains recognize CMV antigens.

The receptor's source is a man between 18 and 29 years old in good health and CMV-seronegative. The sample consisted of PBMCs.

In DNA form, the CDR3 reads TGTGCCAGCGGATCAGGGTACACCGGGGAGCTGTTTTTT. As protein: CASGSGYTGELFF. The chain couples TRBV6-4 to TRBJ2-2, with D perhaps TRBD1 (5 bases). The CDR3 loop spans 13 amino acids. Germline loops: CDR1 MRHNA, CDR2 SNTAGT. The V gene lost 8 bases and the J gene lost 3 bases, with 10 bases spanning the gap.